A single sample is the source of the 12 T cell receptor beta chains below, sequenced in a study of blood T cell repertoires in COVID-19. Profiling relied on immunoSEQ multiplex PCR, and the TCRdb table lists in-frame clones only, not all of them. The table includes around 95,000 clones, roughly 80% detected once. The sequenced material came from peripheral blood. The receptors stem from a man aged 50-59 years with active or convalescent COVID-19.

This rearrangement joins TRBV19 to TRBJ1-4; TRBD1 matches at 9 bases. CDR1 is LNHDA, CDR2 SQIVND, per germline (reference sequence). CDR3 length: 16 residues. V shed 7 bases, J shed 8 bases, and the junction held 14 bases outside the gene matches. The CDR3 coding sequence is TGTGCCAGTACCGCTTATACGGGACAGGGTCTCGAAAAACTGTTTTTT. Protein: CASTAYTGQGLEKLFF.

The chain is built from TRBV3-1 (or the pseudogene TRBV3-2) and TRBJ1-4; 11 bases map to TRBD1. The CDR3 has 17 amino acids. Trimming at V came to 0 bases and at J to 6 bases, leaving 6 bases not matched to a gene. Germline V lookup: CDR1 LGHDT, CDR2 YNNKEL (reference sequence). The CDR3 here is CASSQDRGTGGDEKLFF. The CDR3 DNA sequence: TGTGCCAGCAGCCAAGACCGCGGGACAGGGGGGGATGAAAAACTGTTTTTT.

The V call is TRBV5-5, the J call TRBJ2-3; 7 nucleotides match TRBD2. Losses at the gene ends were 0 bases for V and 5 bases for J; bases not matched to a gene: 6. This CDR3 is 15 amino acids long. CDR1 and CDR2 from the germline V gene are SGHKS and YYEKEE (reference sequence). CDR3 DNA: TGTGCCAGCAGCTTGGTTGGCGGGAGAGGAGATACGCAGTATTTT. Translating gives CASSLVGGRGDTQYF.

With regard to this clone: The junction and the germline gene differ at one end; a read error may be behind it. The chain couples TRBV7-7 to TRBJ1-5; D is unresolved. The CDR3 totals 15 residues. The germline gives CDR1 SSHAT, CDR2 FNYEAQ (reference sequence). The CDR3 coding sequence is TGTGCTAGCAGCCGACTCTCGGAGGACAATCAGCCCCAGCATTTT. It encodes CASSRLSEDNQPQHF. The full variable domain, rest sourced from reference TRBV7-7 and TRBJ1-5, is GAGVSQSPRYKVTKRGQDVTLRCDPISSHATLYWYQQALGQGPEFLTYFNYEAQPDKSGLPSDRFSAERPEGSISTLTIQRTEQRDSAMYRCASSRLSEDNQPQHFGDGTRLSIL.

The chain couples TRBV3-1 (or the pseudogene TRBV3-2) to TRBJ1-1; 8 nucleotides line up with TRBD1. This CDR3 region has 13 residues. Per germline, CDR1 LGHDT and CDR2 YNNKEL (reference sequence). Trimming cost V 7 bases and J 5 bases; bases outside gene matches: 6. CDR3 loop: CASTLTGETEAFF. In nucleotides, the CDR3 is TGTGCCAGCACCTTGACAGGGGAAACTGAAGCTTTCTTT.

The CDR3 loop reads CASSQARDTGELFF. The CDR3, as DNA: TGTGCCAGCAGCCAAGCTCGGGACACCGGGGAGCTGTTTTTT. The chain has TRBV5-4 and TRBJ2-2; D is uncertain. Germline CDR1 and CDR2: SGHNT and YYREEE (reference sequence). The CDR3 has 14 residues. V lost 4 bases to trimming and J lost 3 bases, with 10 bases between them.

The chain links TRBV19 to TRBJ1-5, with 8 bases that match TRBD1. Germline V gene lookup returns CDR1 LNHDA and CDR2 SQIVND (reference sequence). The CDR3 runs to 14 residues. Trimming cost V 3 bases and J 7 bases; bases outside gene matches: 5. The CDR3 spells CASSIDRGGQPQHF. CDR3 in DNA: TGTGCCAGTAGTATCGACAGGGGCGGACAGCCCCAGCATTTT.

V is TRBV7-2 and J is TRBJ2-1; the match to TRBD2 covers 8 bases. Per germline, CDR1 SGHTA and CDR2 FQGNSA. V shed 5 bases and J 9 bases; nucleotides not matched to a gene: 15. This CDR3 is built from 16 residues. CDR3 region: CASSGGQREYLGEQFF. The CDR3 DNA reads TGTGCCAGCAGCGGGGGCCAGCGGGAGTATCTTGGTGAGCAGTTCTTC.

This chain connects TRBV24-1 to TRBJ2-1, with 7 bases lining up with TRBD1. The germline V gene has CDR1 KGHDR and CDR2 SFDVKD. The ends lost 5 bases at V and 0 bases at J; junction bases unmatched: 6. This CDR3 region has 16 residues. The CDR3 coding sequence is TGTGCCACCAGTGGATCCGGGACAGCCTCCTACAATGAGCAGTTCTTC. Translated, it gives CATSGSGTASYNEQFF.

CDR3 in amino acids: CASSKPLRTGAREQYF. Here the CDR3 DNA reads TGTGCCAGTAGTAAACCGCTAAGGACAGGGGCCAGAGAGCAGTACTTC. The chain joins TRBV19 to TRBJ2-7; 9 positions match TRBD1. V lost 4 bases and J lost 7; bases outside the gene matches: 14. This CDR3 contains 16 residues. Germline-derived CDR1 and CDR2 are LNHDA and SQIVND (reference sequence).

This chain joins TRBV29-1 and TRBJ2-7; the D gene is possibly TRBD1 (5 bases). The germline CDR1 and CDR2 sequences are SQVTM and ANQGSEA. The V and J ends lost 5 bases and 2 bases respectively, with 10 bases between them. This CDR3 has 12 residues. The CDR3 region is CSVYQGTYEQYF. The CDR3 DNA sequence: TGCAGCGTTTACCAGGGAACCTACGAGCAGTACTTC.

The CDR3: CASSQLAGAYEQYF. The DNA for the CDR3 is TGTGCCAGCAGTCAACTAGCGGGAGCCTACGAGCAGTACTTC. The chain carries TRBV28 and TRBJ2-7, with 11 nucleotides matching TRBD2. V shed 5 bases, J shed 2 bases, and the junction held 2 bases outside the gene matches. The CDR3 consists of 14 residues. Germline V CDR1 and CDR2: MDHEN, SYDVKM.